One and the same sample provided the 23 T cell receptor beta chains below, sequenced in a study of T cell responses to AZD1222 COVID-19 vaccine. TCRdb keeps only in-frame clones here, not all; method: immunoSEQ multiplex PCR. Of over 120,000 clones in the sample, 92% are singletons; the top ten hold approximately 3.5%. This sample comprised peripheral blood, obtained 28 days after the second AZD1222 dose. Receptors were obtained from an adult who received the AZD1222 COVID-19 vaccine.

V and J are TRBV5-1 and TRBJ1-1, with D hard to call. With 2 bases removed from V and 6 bases from J, the gap between germline ends came to 14 bases. The germline gives CDR1 SGHRS, CDR2 YFSETQ. The CDR3 runs to 14 residues. The CDR3 DNA sequence: TGCGCCAGCAGCTTACGGTCCGGAACAGCTGAAGCTTTCTTT. It encodes CASSLRSGTAEAFF.

This chain links TRBV9 with TRBJ2-1; weak D call: TRBD2 (6 bases). Deletions cut 0 bases from V and 2 bases from J, with 9 bases between. The CDR3 is made up of 15 amino acids. In germline, CDR1 is SGDLS, CDR2 YYNGEE. CDR3 amino acids: CASSVGGGTYNEQFF. The CDR3, as DNA: TGTGCCAGCAGCGTAGGAGGCGGGACCTACAATGAGCAGTTCTTC.

The rearrangement joins TRBV28 to TRBJ2-7; 8 nucleotides line up with TRBD2. Germline values: CDR1 MDHEN, CDR2 SYDVKM. The J segment lost 4 bases and the V segment lost 5 bases, leaving 13 bases of the junction unmatched. This CDR3 has 16 residues. Here the CDR3 reads CASSTIGSGGGYEQYF. CDR3 in DNA: TGTGCCAGCAGTACCATAGGATCGGGAGGGGGGTACGAGCAGTACTTC.

This sequence joins TRBV6-6 and TRBJ1-2; D call uncertain. The CDR3 extends over 14 amino acids. CDR1 and CDR2 from the germline V gene are MNHNY and SVGAGI (reference sequence). V was pared by 4 bases and J by 5 bases, with 14 bases between. The CDR3 is CASSLLTDLYGYTF. The CDR3, as DNA: TGTGCCAGCAGTTTACTGACTGATTTGTATGGCTACACCTTC.

J is TRBJ2-3 and V is TRBV7-9; D gene uncertain. Germline CDR1 is SEHNR and CDR2 is FQNEAQ (reference sequence). There are 15 residues in the CDR3. V lost 1 base to trimming and J lost 0 bases, with 8 bases between them. CDR3 coding DNA: TGTGCCAGCAGCTTAGTTGCGGAAAGCACAGATACGCAGTATTTT. Amino acid sequence: CASSLVAESTDTQYF.

CDR3 protein: CASSPMTGGNEQFF. DNA for the CDR3: TGTGCCAGCTCACCCATGACAGGGGGCAATGAGCAGTTCTTC. This chain uses TRBV18 with TRBJ2-1; 9 bases map to TRBD1. Germline V gene lookup returns CDR1 KGHSH and CDR2 LQKENI. V shed 3 bases, J shed 6 bases, and the junction held 3 bases outside the gene matches. This CDR3 has 14 residues.

CDR3 nucleotides: TGTGCCAGCAGCCCGCGGACAGGGGGAACCTCTGGGGCCAACGTCCTGACTTTC. Protein product: CASSPRTGGTSGANVLTF. The chain links TRBV5-6 to TRBJ2-6; 10 nucleotides match TRBD1. This CDR3 has 18 amino acids. Looked up from germline, CDR1 is SGHDT and CDR2 is YYEEEE. The J segment lost 0 bases and the V segment lost 4 bases, leaving 7 bases of the junction unmatched.

This clone was picked up one time. The rearrangement links TRBV11-2 to TRBJ2-5; 7 positions agree with TRBD2. The trim removed 0 bases at V and 5 bases at J, leaving 3 bases unmatched. Per the germline V gene, CDR1 is SGHAT and CDR2 is FQNNGV. This CDR3 region has 14 residues. For the CDR3, the DNA is TGTGCCAGCAGCTTAGACGTGGGAGGGGAGACCCAGTACTTC. Its protein product is CASSLDVGGETQYF.

The gene calls are TRBV5-1 and TRBJ1-2; TRBD1 matches at 9 bases. J gave up 8 bases and V 5 bases, and 7 bases lay outside the gene matches. The CDR3 length is 13 residues. CDR1 SGHRS and CDR2 YFSETQ come from the germline V gene. The CDR3 DNA is TGCGCCAGCAGGGAGGGACAGGGAAGAGGCTACACCTTC. It codes for CASREGQGRGYTF.

The chain has TRBV20-1 and TRBJ1-1, with TRBD1 matching 10 bases. The germline V gene has CDR1 DFQATT and CDR2 SNEGSKA (reference sequence). This CDR3 contains 14 residues. The V segment lost 3 bases and the J segment 3 bases; nucleotides outside the gene matches: 4. In DNA, the CDR3 is TGCAGTGCTAGTCCCGGGACAGGGGACACTGAAGCTTTCTTT. It yields the protein CSASPGTGDTEAFF.

CDR3 residues: CAISEVRGQETQYF. Written as DNA, the CDR3 is TGTGCCATCAGTGAGGTGCGGGGGCAAGAGACCCAGTACTTC. This chain joins TRBV10-3 and TRBJ2-5, with 7 bases aligning to TRBD2. The V segment lost 2 bases and the J segment 2 bases; nucleotides outside the gene matches: 2. The germline gives CDR1 ENHRY, CDR2 SYGVKD. This CDR3 contains 14 residues.

The chain is built from TRBV19 and TRBJ2-1; 8 nucleotides agree with TRBD2. The V gene end was trimmed by 1 base and the J gene end by 4 bases; junction bases not matched to a gene: 6. The CDR3 runs to 16 residues. Germline V lookup: CDR1 LNHDA, CDR2 SQIVND (reference sequence). This CDR3 is CASSIGPSGGYNEQFF. Written as DNA, the CDR3 is TGTGCCAGTAGTATAGGCCCCTCGGGAGGGTACAATGAGCAGTTCTTC.

In this sample, this clone turned up once. In DNA, the CDR3 is TGTGCCAGCAGTTTATTCCGACTAGCGGGGACCCTCTACGAGCAGTACTTC. Translating it yields CASSLFRLAGTLYEQYF. V usage is TRBV28 and J usage is TRBJ2-7; 11 bases fit TRBD2. Trimming removed 1 base from V and 3 bases from J; junction bases left unmatched: 8. This CDR3 is built from 17 residues. CDR1 is MDHEN, CDR2 SYDVKM, per germline. The complete variable domain, with remaining parts taken from reference TRBV28 and TRBJ2-7, reads DVKVTQSSRYLVKRTGEKVFLECVQDMDHENMFWYRQDPGLGLRLIYFSYDVKMKEKGDIPEGYSVSREKKERFSLILESASTNQTSMYLCASSLFRLAGTLYEQYFGPGTRLTVT.

The V and J genes are TRBV4-1 and TRBJ2-7; D gene uncertain. Germline V gene lookup returns CDR1 MGHRA and CDR2 YSYEKL. V dropped 1 base and J dropped 12 bases, with 10 bases sitting between them. The CDR3 sequence is 11 residues long. CDR3: CASSQGPKRYF. DNA of the CDR3: TGCGCCAGCAGCCAAGGTCCGAAGAGGTACTTC.

The J gene is TRBJ2-2, the V gene TRBV7-2; 14 bases line up with TRBD2. Germline CDR1 is SGHTA and CDR2 is FQGNSA. The CDR3 covers 17 residues. V was clipped by 5 bases and J by 4 bases; unmatched bases: 6. The CDR3 DNA follows: TGTGCCAGCAGCCGTGGGACTAGCGGGAGCCCCACCGGGGAGCTGTTTTTT. Translated: CASSRGTSGSPTGELFF.

The V and J genes are TRBV3-1 (or the pseudogene TRBV3-2) and TRBJ1-6; D possibly corresponds to TRBD1 (6 bases). This CDR3 has 18 residues. Germline V gene sequence: CDR1 LGHDT, CDR2 YNNKEL (reference sequence). Trimming took 1 base from V and 7 from J, leaving 20 bases between them. The CDR3 region has the DNA TGTGCCAGCAGCCAAGGCGGGGGGCTCGGGGGATCCAATTCACCCCTCCACTTT. Protein sequence: CASSQGGGLGGSNSPLHF.

V usage is TRBV7-9 and J usage is TRBJ1-2, with no clear D. The CDR3 runs 12 residues. The germline V and J ends were trimmed by 6 bases and 8 bases, with 13 bases remaining between them. CDR1 is SEHNR and CDR2 is FQNEAQ in the germline V gene (reference sequence). The CDR3 sequence: CASRFPGTGYTF. The CDR3 DNA is TGTGCCAGCAGGTTCCCCGGAACGGGCTACACCTTC.

The V call is TRBV5-1, the J call TRBJ1-5, with 7 bases matching TRBD1. Trimming took 4 bases from V and 5 from J; bases not matched to a gene: 3. The germline gives CDR1 SGHRS, CDR2 YFSETQ. CDR3 length: 13 amino acids. CDR3 sequence: CASSRDRDQPQHF. For the CDR3, the DNA is TGCGCCAGCAGCAGAGACAGGGATCAGCCCCAGCATTTT.

CDR3 amino acids: CASRGQGAGYTF. CDR3 nucleotide sequence: TGTGCCAGTAGGGGACAGGGGGCTGGCTACACCTTC. V usage is TRBV19 and J usage is TRBJ1-2; TRBD1 aligns across 12 bases. Trimming cost V 6 bases and J 7 bases; bases outside gene matches: 0. The CDR3 has 12 amino acids. The germline gives CDR1 LNHDA, CDR2 SQIVND (reference sequence).

V is TRBV25-1 and J is TRBJ1-2; possible D gene TRBD1, 6 bases. Germline CDR1 reads MGHDK; CDR2 reads SYGVNS. Trimming left V 2 bases short and J 8 bases short, with 9 bases between. This CDR3 is 12 amino acids long. In DNA, the CDR3 is TGTGCCAGCAGTGAACAGGGGTTGGGCTACACCTTC. Encoded protein: CASSEQGLGYTF.

CDR3 sequence: CASSQEIGEQYF. DNA of the CDR3: TGTGCCAGCAGCCAAGAAATCGGCGAGCAGTACTTC. The V gene is TRBV3-1 (or the pseudogene TRBV3-2), the J gene TRBJ2-7; no reliable D call. The CDR3 length is 12 residues. V was clipped by 0 bases and J by 6 bases, with 6 bases between them. Germline V gene data show CDR1 as LGHDT and CDR2 as YNNKEL (reference sequence).

The sample holds a few counts of this clone. DNA of the CDR3: TGTGCCAGCAGTACACAGGGGGCGGGGAGTGTTTTCTTT. Protein: CASSTQGAGSVFF. The chain uses TRBV28 and TRBJ1-1; 9 bases line up with TRBD1. CDR3 size: 13 residues. J gave up 13 bases and V 5 bases, and 11 bases lay outside the gene matches. The germline gives CDR1 MDHEN, CDR2 SYDVKM.

The chain links TRBV28 to TRBJ1-5, with TRBD1 matching over 7 bases. The CDR3 is 13 residues long. From germline, CDR1 is MDHEN and CDR2 SYDVKM. V trimming: 7 bases; J trimming: 6 bases; junction bases outside the gene matches: 6. In nucleotides, the CDR3 is TGTGCCAGCAAACAGGGGTACGTTCAGCCCCAGCATTTT. This codes for CASKQGYVQPQHF.